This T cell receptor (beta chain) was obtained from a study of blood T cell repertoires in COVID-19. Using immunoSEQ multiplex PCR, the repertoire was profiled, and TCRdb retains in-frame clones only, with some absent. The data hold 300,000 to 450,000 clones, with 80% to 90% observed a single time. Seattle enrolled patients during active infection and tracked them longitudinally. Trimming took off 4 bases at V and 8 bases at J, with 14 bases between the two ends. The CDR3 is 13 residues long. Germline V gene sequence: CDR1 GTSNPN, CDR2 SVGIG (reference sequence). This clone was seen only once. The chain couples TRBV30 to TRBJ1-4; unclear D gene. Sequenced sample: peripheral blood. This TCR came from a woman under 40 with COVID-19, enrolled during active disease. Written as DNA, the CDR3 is TGTGCCTGGAACTCCTGGGTGGGCGAAAAACTGTTTTTT. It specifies CAWNSWVGEKLFF.